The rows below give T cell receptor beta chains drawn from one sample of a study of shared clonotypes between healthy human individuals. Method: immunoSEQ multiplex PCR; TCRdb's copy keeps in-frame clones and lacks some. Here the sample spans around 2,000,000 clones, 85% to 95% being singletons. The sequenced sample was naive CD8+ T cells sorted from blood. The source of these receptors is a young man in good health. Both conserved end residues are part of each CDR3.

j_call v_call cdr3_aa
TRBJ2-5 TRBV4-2 CASSQVAQETQYF
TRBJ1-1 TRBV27 CASSPGQRNTEAFF
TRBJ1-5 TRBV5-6 CASSSTGQGYQPQHF
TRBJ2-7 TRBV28 CASTLGGAYEQYF
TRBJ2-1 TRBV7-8 CASSRTLVGLAGNEQFF
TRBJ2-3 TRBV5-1 CASSLHSNTPRGLYTDTQYF
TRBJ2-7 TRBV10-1 CASSDFSGNYEQYF
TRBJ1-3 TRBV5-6 CASSFGLAGNTIYF
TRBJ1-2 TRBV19 CASSIDLDGYTF
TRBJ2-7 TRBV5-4 CASSLGGGAEQYF
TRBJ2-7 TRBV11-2 CASSLGQVYEQYF
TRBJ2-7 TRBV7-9 CASSSPSTGGYEQYF
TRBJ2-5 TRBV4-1 CASSQGQYQETQYF
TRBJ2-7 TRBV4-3 CASSQEMAGGIYEQYF
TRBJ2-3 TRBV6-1 CASSEDLAGESDTQYF
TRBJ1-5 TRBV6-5 CASSYSVTNQPQHF
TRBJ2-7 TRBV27 CASSLQYGPTQYEQYF
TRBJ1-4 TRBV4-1 CASSQESEGIGEKLFF